Below are 4 T cell receptor beta chains sequenced from a single sample in a study of T cell responses to AZD1222 COVID-19 vaccine. The data were produced by immunoSEQ multiplex PCR, yet TCRdb's version contains in-frame clones alone and is incomplete. The profile shows 75,000 to 100,000 clones, roughly 92% of them singletons. This specimen was peripheral blood, taken 28 days after the second AZD1222 dose. These receptors were taken from an adult who received the AZD1222 COVID-19 vaccine.

The chain uses TRBV5-4 and TRBJ2-1; 11 bases are a match to TRBD2. Unmatched junction bases numbered 9, after V lost 0 bases and J lost 7 bases. This CDR3 has 17 amino acids. Germline V CDR1 and CDR2: SGHNT, YYREEE (reference sequence). CDR3 DNA sequence: TGTGCCAGCAGCTTGGAAGCTTCTAGCGGGGGGAAAAATGAGCAGTTCTTC. Translated, it gives CASSLEASSGGKNEQFF.

This sequence joins TRBV7-3 and TRBJ1-6, with TRBD1 as a possible D gene (5 bases). CDR3 size: 15 residues. Germline assignment: CDR1 SGHTA and CDR2 FQGTGA. V shed 5 bases and J shed 0 bases, with 8 bases lying between them. In DNA, the CDR3 is TGTGCCAGCAGCCCCGACAGCTCCTATAATTCACCCCTCCACTTT. Its translation is CASSPDSSYNSPLHF.

This sequence joins TRBV10-2 and TRBJ1-1, with D maybe TRBD1 (6 bases). This CDR3 spans 14 amino acids. CDR1 and CDR2 (germline): WSHSY, SAAADI. The germline V and J ends were trimmed by 7 bases and 3 bases, with 15 bases remaining between them. In DNA form, the CDR3 reads TGCGCCAGCATCGTGGGGGCTCAAGACACTGAAGCTTTCTTT. Protein product: CASIVGAQDTEAFF.

V usage is TRBV29-1 and J usage is TRBJ2-7; 10 nucleotides align to TRBD2. With 4 bases clipped from V and 1 base from J, the junction kept 1 base outside the gene matches. This CDR3 is 13 amino acids long. Germline V gives CDR1 SQVTM, CDR2 ANQGSEA. The CDR3 nucleotides are TGCAGCGTTGGGACTAGCGGTTCCTACGAGCAGTACTTC. It yields the protein CSVGTSGSYEQYF.